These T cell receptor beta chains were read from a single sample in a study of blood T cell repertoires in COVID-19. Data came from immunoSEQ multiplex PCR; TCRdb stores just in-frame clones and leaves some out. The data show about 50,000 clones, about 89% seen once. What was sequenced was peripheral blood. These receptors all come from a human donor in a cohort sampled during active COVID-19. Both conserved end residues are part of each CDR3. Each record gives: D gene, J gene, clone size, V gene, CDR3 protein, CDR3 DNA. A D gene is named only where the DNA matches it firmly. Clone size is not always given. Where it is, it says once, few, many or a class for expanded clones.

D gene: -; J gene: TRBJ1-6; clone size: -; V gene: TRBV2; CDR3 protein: CASKLGGYNSPLHF; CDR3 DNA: TGTGCCAGCAAGCTAGGGGGTTATAATTCACCCCTCCACTTT
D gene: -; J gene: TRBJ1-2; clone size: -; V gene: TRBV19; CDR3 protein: CASSIGATTGNYGYTF; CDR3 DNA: TGTGCCAGTAGTATAGGGGCAACTACAGGAAACTATGGCTACACCTTC
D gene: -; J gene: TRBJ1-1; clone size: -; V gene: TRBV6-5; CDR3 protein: CASSYSNGFTEAFF; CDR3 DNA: TGTGCCAGCAGTTACTCGAACGGGTTCACTGAAGCTTTCTTT
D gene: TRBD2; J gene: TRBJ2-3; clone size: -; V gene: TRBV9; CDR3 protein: CASGPVSGDSTDTQYF; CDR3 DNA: TGTGCCAGCGGCCCTGTGAGCGGGGATAGCACAGATACGCAGTATTTT
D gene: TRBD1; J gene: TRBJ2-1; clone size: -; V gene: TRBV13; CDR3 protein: CASSLGVGQGTYNEQFF; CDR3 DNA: TGTGCCAGCAGCTTAGGGGTTGGACAGGGCACTTACAATGAGCAGTTCTTC
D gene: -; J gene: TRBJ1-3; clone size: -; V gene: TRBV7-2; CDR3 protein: CASSSDIGNTIYF; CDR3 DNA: TGTGCCAGCAGCAGTGACATAGGAAACACCATATATTTT
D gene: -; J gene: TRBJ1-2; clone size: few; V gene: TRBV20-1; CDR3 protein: CSASTAGDRGYTF; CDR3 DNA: TGCAGTGCTAGTACGGCAGGGGATCGCGGCTACACCTTC
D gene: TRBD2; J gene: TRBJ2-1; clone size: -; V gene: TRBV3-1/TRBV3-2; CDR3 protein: CASSQGLSGRVGNEQFF; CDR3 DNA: TGTGCCAGCAGCCAAGGACTTAGCGGGAGGGTCGGGAATGAGCAGTTCTTC
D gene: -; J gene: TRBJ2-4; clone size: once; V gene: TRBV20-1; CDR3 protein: CSASLPPRRGPPKNIQYF; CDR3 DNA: TGCAGTGCTAGTTTACCCCCCCGGAGGGGGCCCCCCAAAAACATTCAGTACTTC
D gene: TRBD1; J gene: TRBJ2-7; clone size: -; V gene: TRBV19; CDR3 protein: CASSTLGGGYEQYF; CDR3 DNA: TGTGCCAGTAGTACCCTAGGGGGCGGCTACGAGCAGTACTTC
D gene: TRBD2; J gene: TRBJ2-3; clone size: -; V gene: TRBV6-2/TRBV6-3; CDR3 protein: CASTPGTTSSTDTQYF; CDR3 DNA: TGTGCCAGCACCCCGGGGACTACCTCGTCCACAGATACGCAGTATTTT
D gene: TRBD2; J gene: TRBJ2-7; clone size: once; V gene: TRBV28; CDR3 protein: CASVSLGLAGVGYEQYF; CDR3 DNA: TGTGCCAGCGTTTCCCTGGGACTAGCGGGAGTCGGCTACGAGCAGTACTTC
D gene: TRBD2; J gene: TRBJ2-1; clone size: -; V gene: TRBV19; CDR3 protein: CASSLRGRNRLAGSNEQFF; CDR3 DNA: TGTGCCAGTAGTCTGCGGGGGAGGAACCGGCTAGCGGGATCTAATGAGCAGTTCTTC
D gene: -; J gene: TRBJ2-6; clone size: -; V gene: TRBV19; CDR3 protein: CASSILGSGANVLTF; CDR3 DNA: TGTGCCAGTAGTATACTAGGAAGTGGGGCCAACGTCCTGACTTTC
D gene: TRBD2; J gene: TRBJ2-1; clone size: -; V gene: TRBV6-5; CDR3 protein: CASRQRGASYNEQFF; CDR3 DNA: TGTGCCAGCAGGCAGCGGGGGGCCTCCTACAATGAGCAGTTCTTC
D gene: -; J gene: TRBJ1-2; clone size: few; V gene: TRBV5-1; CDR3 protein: CASSIAGFYGYTF; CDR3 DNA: TGCGCCAGCAGCATCGCGGGATTTTATGGCTACACCTTC